The next 32 T cell receptor beta chains were all read from a single sample in a study of blood T cells in healthy people across ages. Combining a sample-barcoded 5' primer with a J-beta primer mix, a second PCR ran for 7 to 11 cycles. TCRdb itself ran the 5' RACE reads through MiXCR, one entry per CDR3 protein. Among about a million distinct CDR3 sequences listed, roughly 51% were seen once. Sequenced input: blood. These TCRs come from a woman aged 55 to 70 in good health.

As to this clonotype: Germline is not matched at one junction end, which may reflect a read error. The chain has TRBV11-2 and TRBJ2-7; 9 nucleotides align to TRBD1. CDR1 SGHAT and CDR2 FQNNGV come from the germline V gene. The CDR3 is made up of 14 amino acids. For the CDR3, the DNA is TGTGCCAGCACCGCCGGGACAGGGAGCTACGAGCAGTATTTC. This encodes CASTAGTGSYEQYF.

This clonotype was observed a single time. The V call is TRBV7-2, the J call TRBJ2-3, with D tentatively TRBD1 or TRBD2 (5 bases each). There are 16 residues in the CDR3. Germline V gene lookup returns CDR1 SGHTA and CDR2 FQGNSA. Trimming took off 1 base at V and 2 bases at J, with 13 bases between the two ends. The CDR3, as DNA: TGTGCCAGCAGCTTAGGTTTCAGGGACCCCACAGATACGCAGTATTTT. Amino acids: CASSLGFRDPTDTQYF. The full variable domain, its missing parts supplied by reference TRBV7-2 and TRBJ2-3, is GAGVSQSPSNKVTEKGKDVELRCDPISGHTALYWYRQSLGQGLEFLIYFQGNSAPDKSGLPSDRFSAERTGGSVSTLTIQRTQQEDSAVYLCASSLGFRDPTDTQYFGPGTRLTVL.

This chain uses TRBV20-1 with TRBJ2-1; 12 bases agree with TRBD2. The CDR3 is 16 amino acids. V trimming: 6 bases; J trimming: 6 bases; junction bases outside the gene matches: 12. Germline V gives CDR1 DFQATT, CDR2 SNEGSKA (reference sequence). The CDR3 loop reads CSAFSSSGGAGNEQFF. The CDR3 DNA sequence: TGCAGTGCCTTCTCCTCTAGCGGGGGGGCCGGCAATGAGCAGTTCTTC.

The chain combines TRBV10-3 with TRBJ2-1; 8 positions match TRBD1. The CDR3 contains 15 residues. The germline gives CDR1 ENHRY, CDR2 SYGVKD. V lost 8 bases, J lost 4 bases, and 10 bases stayed unmatched. The CDR3 DNA reads as TGTGCCATCGGAATAGGACAGGGAAATTACAATGAGCAGTTCTTC. This sequence encodes CAIGIGQGNYNEQFF.

This clonotype was observed a few times. CDR3 sequence reads: CASSLFNRKSPLHF. For the CDR3, the DNA is TGTGCCAGCAGCTTATTCAACAGGAAATCACCCCTCCACTTT. The rearrangement uses TRBV7-2 and TRBJ1-6, with D perhaps matching TRBD1 (5 bases). The V and J ends lost 2 bases and 10 bases respectively, with 12 bases between them. This CDR3 contains 14 residues. Germline V gene data show CDR1 as SGHTA and CDR2 as FQGNSA.

This clonotype was counted between two and nine times. This rearrangement joins TRBV29-1 to TRBJ1-1; the D gene is possibly TRBD1 (5 bases). Germline V gene sequence: CDR1 SQVTM, CDR2 ANQGSEA. This CDR3 has 14 amino acids. Trimming removed 8 bases at V and 5 bases at J, with 21 bases between. This CDR3 reads CSIGIGIGGTEAFF. The CDR3 region has the DNA TGCAGCATTGGGATTGGGATCGGGGGAACTGAAGCTTTCTTT.

About this clonotype itself: At one of its ends the junction is not consistent with the germline gene, which may arise from a read error. V is TRBV29-1 and J is TRBJ2-1; D is perhaps TRBD1 or TRBD2 (6 bases each). Germline loops: CDR1 SQVTM, CDR2 ANQGSEA. The CDR3 is 12 amino acids. The CDR3 region is CRVAGHYHEQFF. CDR3 sequence (DNA): TGCAGGGTTGCGGGACACTACCATGAGCAGTTCTTC.

The chain links TRBV6-1 to TRBJ2-5; D remains ambiguous. V was clipped by 2 bases and J by 8 bases, with 9 bases between them. The CDR3 contains 12 residues. The germline V gene has CDR1 MNHNS and CDR2 SASEGT. CDR3 region: CASSEFSATQYF. The CDR3 DNA follows: TGTGCCAGCAGTGAATTTTCGGCCACCCAGTACTTC.

The rearrangement joins TRBV20-1 to TRBJ1-2; D is uncertain. Germline V gene lookup returns CDR1 DFQATT and CDR2 SNEGSKA (reference sequence). With 5 bases removed from V and 2 bases from J, the gap between germline ends came to 9 bases. The CDR3 consists of 12 residues. The chain's CDR3 is CSAEKSNYGYTF. The CDR3 DNA sequence: TGCAGTGCTGAGAAGTCCAACTATGGCTACACCTTC.

The gene calls are TRBV9 and TRBJ2-3, with D perhaps being TRBD1 or TRBD2 (7 bases each). Germline CDR1 SGDLS, CDR2 YYNGEE. This CDR3 region has 16 residues. Trimming pared 3 bases from V and 0 bases from J, leaving 14 bases between. The CDR3 protein is CASSARQGGSTDTQYF. The CDR3 nucleotides are TGTGCCAGCAGCGCCCGACAGGGAGGGAGCACAGATACGCAGTATTTT.

This chain connects TRBV29-1 to TRBJ2-5, with D possibly being TRBD1 (6 bases). Per the germline V gene, CDR1 is SQVTM and CDR2 is ANQGSEA. V was pared by 2 bases and J by 6 bases, with 13 bases between. This CDR3 comprises 13 residues. The CDR3 DNA reads as TGCAGCGTTGAATGGTACAGGGTGAAGACCCAGTACTTC. This translates into CSVEWYRVKTQYF.

J is TRBJ1-6 and V is TRBV30; D ambiguous. CDR3 size: 13 residues. Trimming pared 0 bases from V and 10 bases from J, leaving 10 bases between. Germline V gene sequence: CDR1 GTSNPN, CDR2 SVGIG (reference sequence). CDR3 sequence reads: CAWSVISGSPLHF. The DNA for the CDR3 is TGTGCCTGGAGTGTAATTTCTGGGTCACCCCTCCACTTT.

This clonotype was recorded a few times. The rearrangement joins TRBV27 to TRBJ2-4; D is uncertain. The DNA matches TRBJ2-7 better at its end, which makes the J call doubtful. The germline V gene has CDR1 MNHEY and CDR2 SMNVEV (reference sequence). This CDR3 is built from 14 residues. CDR3: CASSFSVRPYEQYF. CDR3 bases: TGTGCCAGCAGTTTTTCGGTCAGGCCCTACGAGCAGTACTTC.

V usage is TRBV7-9 and J usage is TRBJ1-1; D not certain. The CDR3 has 15 amino acids. CDR1 and CDR2 (germline): SEHNR, FQNEAQ (reference sequence). Trimming pared 5 bases from V and 0 bases from J, leaving 13 bases between. CDR3 in amino acids: CASSAPQSMNTEAFF. CDR3 sequence (DNA): TGTGCCAGCAGCGCCCCCCAGAGCATGAACACTGAAGCTTTCTTT.

J is TRBJ2-1 and V is TRBV5-1; 10 bases are shared with TRBD2. J was trimmed by 4 bases and V by 3 bases; bases with no gene match: 7. CDR3 length equals 16 residues. Germline values: CDR1 SGHRS, CDR2 YFSETQ. Here the CDR3 DNA reads TGCGCCAGCAGCTACAGGACTAGCGGTGTGTACAATGAGCAGTTCTTC. Translated: CASSYRTSGVYNEQFF.

This clonotype has just a few counts. CDR3 nucleotides: TGTGCCAGCAGTTTAGTCCCTGGTCTGTACAGGCCCCCCAATGAGCAGTTCTTC. Protein sequence: CASSLVPGLYRPPNEQFF. This chain uses TRBV12-3 or TRBV12-4 with TRBJ2-1; possibly TRBD1 for D (5 bases). V was cut by 1 base and J by 6 bases, with 22 bases left in between. The CDR3 consists of 18 residues.

This clonotype was counted only a few times. The rearrangement links TRBV21-1 to TRBJ2-5; TRBD1 is taken as the D call from the table, unchecked against the DNA. TRBV21-1 is a documented pseudogene. This CDR3 comprises 15 residues. DNA for the CDR3: TGTGCCAGCAGCAAAGAGGGGACAGGCCAAGAGACCCAGTACTTC. It encodes CASSKEGTGQETQYF.

The rearrangement uses TRBV20-1 and TRBJ2-5, with TRBD2 matching 10 bases. Germline loops: CDR1 DFQATT, CDR2 SNEGSKA (reference sequence). After removal of 3 bases from V and 4 bases from J, the junction contained 11 bases not matched to a gene. This CDR3 has 16 amino acids. This chain's CDR3 is CSASQPGLARIETQYF. CDR3 nucleotides: TGCAGTGCTAGTCAACCGGGACTAGCGAGGATAGAGACCCAGTACTTC.

The chain combines TRBV7-9 with TRBJ2-7, with TRBD2 as a possible D gene (5 bases). The ends were cut back, 5 bases at V and 7 bases at J, with 21 bases in the middle. This CDR3 comprises 15 residues. Per the germline V gene, CDR1 is SEHNR and CDR2 is FQNEAQ (reference sequence). The CDR3 nucleotides read TGTGCCAGCAGCACTTTTGAGGGTAGAATAAATGAGCAGTACTTC. Translated: CASSTFEGRINEQYF.

The V gene is TRBV5-5, the J gene TRBJ1-2; 9 bases are a match to TRBD1. The CDR3 loop spans 15 amino acids. V lost 6 bases and J lost 4; bases outside the gene matches: 10. Per germline, CDR1 SGHKS and CDR2 YYEKEE (reference sequence). Written as DNA, the CDR3 is TGTGCCAGCACCCGGGACAGGGAGAAGGGCTATGGCTACACCTTC. This codes for CASTRDREKGYGYTF.

This CDR3 reads CASSYSRTSVETQYF. The CDR3 region has the DNA TGTGCCAGCAGTTACTCGAGGACTAGCGTCGAGACCCAGTACTTC. The chain has TRBV6-6 and TRBJ2-5; 9 nucleotides align to TRBD2. J was trimmed by 5 bases and V by 0 bases; bases with no gene match: 4. Germline V CDR1 and CDR2: MNHNY, SVGAGI (reference sequence). The CDR3 totals 15 residues.

This chain connects TRBV20-1 to TRBJ2-3; the D gene is possibly TRBD2 (6 bases). V lost 6 bases and J 0 bases, leaving 19 bases between the germline ends. In germline, CDR1 is DFQATT, CDR2 SNEGSKA (reference sequence). The CDR3 is 16 residues long. The CDR3 coding sequence is TGCAGTGCCGCCCCCACGGAGCGGGTTAGCACAGATACGCAGTATTTT. Protein product: CSAAPTERVSTDTQYF.

The chain carries TRBV15 and TRBJ2-4; the D gene is possibly TRBD1 (5 bases). The CDR3 length is 15 residues. With 1 base removed from V and 13 bases from J, the gap between germline ends came to 20 bases. CDR1 and CDR2 from the germline V gene are LNHNV and YYDKDF (reference sequence). The CDR3 DNA is TGTGCCACCAGCAGAGTAGGGGCAGGGTTCGGTGAGCAGTACTTC. It yields the protein CATSRVGAGFGEQYF. The variable domain in full, completed from reference TRBV15 and TRBJ2-4, reads DAMVIQNPRYQVTQFGKPVTLSCSQTLNHNVMYWYQQKSSQAPKLLFHYYDKDFNNEADTPDNFQSRRPNTSFCFLDIRSPGLGDTAMYLCATSRVGAGFGEQYFGAGTRLSVL.

There are many counts of this clonotype. The chain has TRBV29-1 and TRBJ1-5; a weak D match, TRBD1 (6 bases). The CDR3 is 12 residues long. Between the trimmed V and J ends, which lost 5 bases and 4 bases, there was a span of 9 bases. CDR1 and CDR2 (germline): SQVTM, ANQGSEA. CDR3 residues: CSVKTGNQPQHF. DNA for the CDR3: TGCAGCGTTAAGACAGGTAATCAGCCCCAGCATTTT.

The V call is TRBV7-9, the J call TRBJ1-1, with a weak D call TRBD1 (6 bases). The germline CDR1 and CDR2 sequences are SEHNR and FQNEAQ (reference sequence). The CDR3 extends over 14 amino acids. V lost 7 bases, J lost 3 bases, and 15 bases lay in between. Here the CDR3 DNA reads TGTGCCAGCACCCGCGCGGGGGCGGACACTGAAGCTTTCTTT. Its protein is CASTRAGADTEAFF.

As concerns this clonotype: Germline is not matched at one junction end, which may reflect a read error. The chain employs TRBV7-9 and TRBJ2-6; no clear D gene. Germline V gene lookup returns CDR1 SEHNR and CDR2 FQNEAQ (reference sequence). The CDR3 sequence is 17 residues long. The CDR3 bases are TGTGCCAGTAGCTTAGCAGGCCGAAACTCTGGGGCCAACGTCCTGACTTTC. Its translation is CASSLAGRNSGANVLTF. Full variable domain (remainder filled in from reference TRBV7-9 and TRBJ2-6): DTGVSQNPRHKITKRGQNVTFRCDPISEHNRLYWYRQTLGQGPEFLTYFQNEAQLEKSRLLSDRFSAERPKGSFSTLEIQRTEQGDSAMYLCASSLAGRNSGANVLTFGAGSRLTVL.

The CDR3 nucleotides read TGCAGTGCTAGAGATCCCTCAGGGGCGGGGAGAACCGATGAGCAGTTCTTC. It specifies CSARDPSGAGRTDEQFF. The J gene is TRBJ2-1, the V gene TRBV20-1, with D perhaps matching TRBD1 or TRBD2 (6 bases each). The CDR3 runs 17 residues. V shed 0 bases and J shed 8 bases, with 23 bases lying between them. Germline CDR1 is DFQATT and CDR2 is SNEGSKA (reference sequence).

This clonotype was found a few times. V and J are TRBV11-2 and TRBJ2-1, with D perhaps assigned TRBD1 or TRBD2 (5 bases each). The germline gives CDR1 SGHAT, CDR2 FQNNGV. The CDR3 runs 16 residues. Trimming cost V 5 bases and J 2 bases, with 16 bases left between them. For the CDR3, the DNA is TGTGCCAGCAGCCGGGTGACGGGACCAACCTACAATGAGCAGTTCTTC. Protein product: CASSRVTGPTYNEQFF.

The V gene is TRBV6-5, the J gene TRBJ2-5, with 10 bases that match TRBD2. The CDR3 runs to 16 residues. The germline CDR1 and CDR2 sequences are MNHEY and SVGAGI. V shed 0 bases, J shed 5 bases, and the junction held 6 bases outside the gene matches. The CDR3 sequence is CASSYSPAGGLETQYF. The DNA of the CDR3 is TGTGCCAGCAGTTACTCCCCAGCGGGAGGGCTGGAGACCCAGTACTTC.

A single count supports this clonotype. CDR3 sequence (DNA): TGTGCCAGCAGTTCTCCTGGGGTCCTGGGGCTAGCGGGAGACTACGAGCAGTACTTC. Protein product: CASSSPGVLGLAGDYEQYF. The rearrangement joins TRBV27 to TRBJ2-7; 10 positions agree with TRBD2. With 4 bases clipped from V and 3 bases from J, the junction kept 18 bases outside the gene matches. There are 19 residues in the CDR3. The V gene's germline CDR1 is MNHEY and CDR2 SMNVEV (reference sequence).

V and J are TRBV5-1 and TRBJ2-7; 11 bases agree with TRBD2. Near its end, the DNA agrees better with TRBJ2-5, so the J call may be wrong. CDR1 is SGHRS and CDR2 is YFSETQ in the germline V gene. This CDR3 has 15 amino acids. CDR3 sequence (DNA): TGCGCCAGCATGTTGGCTAGCGGGAGGAGCGAGACCCAGTACTTC. This codes for CASMLASGRSETQYF.

The rearrangement joins TRBV4-2 to TRBJ1-4, with TRBD1 matching 7 bases. CDR1 and CDR2 from the germline V gene are LGHNA and YNFKEQ. Trimming at V came to 5 bases and at J to 3 bases, leaving 6 bases not matched to a gene. The CDR3 loop spans 15 amino acids. This CDR3 reads CASSKDRRPNEKLFF. The CDR3 bases are TGTGCCAGCAGCAAGGACAGGCGACCTAATGAAAAACTGTTTTTT.